This TCR beta chain is from a study of cytomegalovirus exposure and HLA in healthy donors. General study results and limits: Later analysis identified a missense DCLRE1C variant that was linked to TCR beta V- and J-gene trimming. Cytomegalovirus status was reportedly diagnosed by the classifier with high sensitivity and specificity. Later analysis reportedly placed an Asian-associated ancestry cluster below the roughly 640-donor mean in N-insertions. In most subjects, TCR beta sequences reportedly gave accurate predictions of HLA-A and HLA-B alleles.

CDR3 length: 14 residues. V trimming: 2 bases; J trimming: 6 bases; junction bases outside the gene matches: 4. Germline V CDR1 and CDR2: SGHTS, YDEGEE. Notes on this clone: Its antigen is not known.

PCR involved 60 Vbeta and 13 Jbeta primers. Repertoires were generated with immunoSEQ multiplex PCR, while TCRdb's copy carries only in-frame clones and drops some. The table lists just over 95,000 clones, around 76% of them singletons. The source is a human donor in good health. The sequenced sample was PBMCs. The chain recombines TRBV5-8 with TRBJ2-7; 11 nucleotides match TRBD2. As DNA, the CDR3 is TGTGCCAGCAGCTTTCTAGCGGGAGGAGGCGAGCAGTACTTC. Translation gives CASSFLAGGGEQYF.